This T cell receptor beta chain was obtained from a study of blood T cell repertoires in COVID-19 (dated by TCRdb to the early 2020s). Looking at the study overall: Samples covering the acute and convalescent phases of COVID-19 were provided by collaborators in the United States, Italy and Spain. The repertoires were released in a freely available public database intended as a resource for research on the immune response to SARS-CoV-2. Sample metadata almost always included a de-identified subject ID, COVID-19 status, age in years and sex. Where HLA class I and class II types were available, the types were taken from metadata supplied by the sample provider, not from assay-based typing. The material from the prospective study consisted of cDNA or gDNA derived from T cells, B-cell-depleted T cells, or PBMCs. The dataset comprised deeply sampled blood TCRbeta repertoires from subjects exposed to, actively infected with, or recovered from COVID-19. Samples were obtained from the ongoing ImmuneRACE study (first 160 participants) and from 1,254 subjects provided by 6 global collaborators.

The immunoSEQ Assay, a bias-controlled multiplex PCR, was used to amplify TCRbeta CDR3 regions from genomic DNA. In the source study's methods: Within the assay, amplification of reference gene primers was used to estimate how many nucleated cells each sample contained. To quantify the absolute abundance of each unique TCRbeta CDR3 rearrangement, sequence reads were collapsed and filtered. For each sample, productive Simpson clonality was calculated as the square root of Simpson's diversity index over productive rearrangements. TCRdb obtained this table from immuneACCESS and retained in-frame rearrangements with V and J assigned. These tables miss some clones; where compared with another copy, unresolved V genes account for less than half of the shortfall, and the remainder is unexplained. V and J calls plus clone size are reproduced from that table; the DNA served to infer D and trimming. The sample contains hundreds of thousands of clones, more than 70% of them found a single time. The top ten clonotypes cover over 9.5% of the sample.

In Seattle, one collaborating source enrolled patients while the infection was active and tracked those patients longitudinally over the course of disease. Whole blood was collected in K2EDTA tubes by collaborating institutions according to the institutions' own protocols. For TCRbeta analysis, collaborators shipped samples in one of three forms: frozen whole blood, isolated PBMCs, or DNA extracted from either of those sample types. V is cut by 3 bases and J by 1 base, and the space between the germline ends is 9 bases. Reading from cysteine to phenylalanine, the CDR3 counts 14 amino acids. Just the 42-base CDR3 DNA is kept, in frame starting at base 1. CDR1 is given as SEHNR and CDR2 as FQNEAQ, both from the germline V gene (reference sequence). Points the paper makes about the study in general: The amount of clinical and demographic metadata varied by source and participant and was provided uncurated.

In its sample, this clone was seen a few times. This receptor's antigen is unknown. The record has no base qualities; no much larger clone is one base away. Sequencing was done on a sample of peripheral blood. The origin of this receptor is a woman aged 50 to 65 with COVID-19, enrolled during active disease. This sequence uses TRBV7-9 and TRBJ1-1, with no confident D gene call. CDR3 reads: CASSLRETNTEAFF. The DNA reads as follows: TGTGCCAGCAGCTTGAGGGAGACGAACACTGAAGCTTTCTTT.